Given below is one T cell receptor beta chain in context. Ten or more counts support this clonotype. Its antigen specificity is not known. There are no base qualities to consult, and no much larger clone falls within one base. For the TCR template, genomic DNA was extracted from bulk tumor tissue, and approximately 640 ng of gDNA was amplified for each sample. During surgery, multiple biopsies were taken from each primary tumor, with sampling sites spaced as far apart as possible within the tumor mass. The study cohort was described as untreated, and the patients were newly diagnosed NSCLC cases having curative surgery. The samples came from approximately 14 patients with newly diagnosed non-small cell lung cancer who were having surgery intended to be curative. Two independent pathologists examined the resected tumor masses. Only DNA and RNA samples of high quality went on to sequencing. This specimen belongs to a study of immune heterogeneity within non-small cell lung tumors (dated by TCRdb to between 2018 and 2020). Study-wide context: By histology, the tumors included 10 non-squamous carcinomas, 4 squamous cell carcinomas and 1 tumor not otherwise specified. To examine intratumoral immune heterogeneity, the study used whole-exome sequencing, RNA-seq and TCR beta repertoire sequencing on multiple spatially distinct regions of each NSCLC tumor. TCR repertoires were analyzed from some 59 tumor loci of some 16 patients, whereas transcriptome data were available for only around 48 loci from 12 patients. Binding of neoantigens to the HLA alleles of each patient was predicted with netMHCpan-3.0 for mutant peptides of 8 to 11 amino acids.

What the study reported, not specific to this receptor: High-frequency TCR beta clonotypes were found to be largely distinct between individual patients. Local T-cell repertoire clonality showed a statistically significant but moderate positive correlation with local tumor mutational burden (R around 0.31). Within a given patient, the same dominant CDR3B clonotypes showed up repeatedly across loci, although different tumor locations also carried unique high-frequency clones.

The CDR3, cysteine through phenylalanine, is 14 amino acids long. Only CDR3 DNA remains: 42 bases, in frame from the first base. Trimming costs V 5 bases and J 2 bases, and their ends lie 12 bases apart. The germline V gene (reference sequence) sets CDR1 to MNHEY and CDR2 to SMNVEV. A multiplex PCR system amplified the TCR beta CDR3 region, with a first 10-cycle round using 32 V-gene forward and 13 J-gene reverse primers. The first PCR round used a QIAGEN Multiplex PCR Kit, and the primer sequences were filed in Chinese patent CN105087789A. Illumina universal primers were added in a second PCR round performed with the Phusion High-Fidelity PCR Kit. Sequencing of the TCR libraries was done on the Illumina HiSeq X Ten platform in paired-end mode with a 151 bp read length. In the original analysis: Cutadapt was used to discard reads without multiplex PCR primers, PEAR merged the read pairs, and MiXCR with default settings called the CDR3 regions. Repertoire diversity was assessed by Shannon entropy, and clonality was calculated as one minus the Shannon entropy divided by the ln of the count of productive unique sequences. Dominant or high-frequency T-cell clones were defined as clonotypes at frequencies of at least 0.5%. Using fastp at Q25 and MiXCR, TCRdb reprocessed the public reads and kept productive beta chains. Rows with one shared CDR3 protein collapse into an entry with the most common genes and DNA. The V and J calls come from TCRdb's annotation, not from the publication. The table for this sample lists around 30,000 distinct CDR3 sequences; 28% of them were counted only once. The ten largest make up under 5% of the sample.

The clonotype originates from a man aged 35-49 years with non-small cell lung cancer. The chain employs TRBV27 and TRBJ2-5; the D gene is possibly TRBD1 or TRBD2, with 5 bases matching each. Sequenced material: lung tumor tissue. The CDR3 has the sequence CASSPNGGQETQYF. The sequenced DNA: TGTGCCAGCAGTCCTAATGGGGGACAAGAGACCCAGTACTTC.